The present T cell receptor (beta chain) was sequenced within a study of OX40 agonist ivuxolimab in advanced cancers. Study summary: People in dose escalation had one of these cancers: hepatocellular carcinoma, melanoma, renal cell or head and neck cancer. Enrollees could have had prior anti-PD-1, anti-PD-L1 or anti-CTLA-4 therapy, which under 50% had received.

The repertoire was sequenced with immunoSEQ multiplex PCR; TCRdb's copy has only in-frame clones and lacks some. Of about 110,000 clones detected, about nine tenths appear once; the ten largest clones hold 0.4% to 0.6%. Trimming removed 2 bases at V and 5 bases at J, with 12 bases between. The CDR3 is made up of 15 amino acids. The germline V gene encodes CDR1 LNHDA and CDR2 SQIVND (reference sequence). This clone was seen just once. The sequencing used CD4+ or CD8+ T cells sorted from blood, collected in a trial of the OX40 agonist ivuxolimab. This receptor was taken from an adult with an advanced solid tumor such as melanoma, head and neck, liver or kidney cancer. This rearrangement joins TRBV19 to TRBJ1-4; D is unclear. The CDR3 region has the DNA TGTGCCAGTAGTATATGGGCAGGAGAGAATGAAAAACTGTTTTTT. Translating it yields CASSIWAGENEKLFF. The full variable domain, rest sourced from reference TRBV19 and TRBJ1-4, is DGGITQSPKYLFRKEGQNVTLSCEQNLNHDAMYWYRQDPGQGLRLIYYSQIVNDFQKGDIAEGYSVSREKKESFPLTVTSAQKNPTAFYLCASSIWAGENEKLFFGSGTQLSVL.